This TCR beta chain came from a study of blood T cell repertoires in COVID-19. The wider study: Samples taken during acute and convalescent COVID-19 were collected in the United States, Italy and Spain.

V lost 2 bases to trimming and J lost 3 bases, with 18 bases between them. This CDR3 region has 17 residues. Germline V CDR1 and CDR2: MNHEY, SVGEGT. How the authors handled the data: Reference gene primer amplification gave nucleated cell count estimates. TCRdb's table, derived via immunoSEQ multiplex PCR, lists solely in-frame clones and lacks some. V and J calls plus clone size are reproduced from that table; the DNA served to infer D and trimming. The repertoire holds 100,000 to 150,000 clones, with approximately 87% as singletons. V gene TRBV6-2 or TRBV6-3 combines with J gene TRBJ2-3; perhaps TRBD1 as D (7 bases). The sequenced sample consisted of peripheral blood. The TCR sequence derives from a man between 65 and 85 years old with active COVID-19. The CDR3 reads CASSYDGRRGPTDTQYF. As DNA, the CDR3 is TGTGCCAGCAGTTACGACGGGCGGAGGGGGCCAACAGATACGCAGTATTTT.